The TCR beta chain described here comes from a study of beta chain features in type 1 diabetes. About the research overall: Healthy donors and patients had similar age, gender and cell yields.

From germline, CDR1 is MDHEN and CDR2 SYDVKM. There are 14 residues in the CDR3. V lost 3 bases to trimming and J lost 3 bases, with 6 bases between them. Study-level points and caveats: Researchers report that Type 1 diabetes patients had moderately but significantly shorter TCRB CDR3s across all four CD4+ subsets.

This clone came up a few times. Its antigen is currently unknown. Expressed TCRB transcripts were sequenced, since all the RNA that had been isolated was reverse transcribed. Naive, central memory and regulatory T cell samples averaged around 3.5 million immunoSEQ reads each. Profiled with immunoSEQ multiplex PCR; TCRdb holds only in-frame clones, not every one. The table has about 400,000 clones, approximately 12% seen once; the top ten hold around 0.0099%. The sequence was collected from a woman between 18 and 29 years old with type 1 diabetes. V and J are TRBV28 and TRBJ2-6; D is ambiguous. Sequenced input: naive CD4+ T cells from blood. The DNA for the CDR3 is TGTGCCAGCAGTTTGAGAAATGGGGCCAACGTCCTGACTTTC. This gives the protein CASSLRNGANVLTF. Together with reference TRBV28 and TRBJ2-6, the CDR3 gives the full variable domain: DVKVTQSSRYLVKRTGEKVFLECVQDMDHENMFWYRQDPGLGLRLIYFSYDVKMKEKGDIPEGYSVSREKKERFSLILESASTNQTSMYLCASSLRNGANVLTFGAGSRLTVL.